The 27 T cell receptor beta chains given below trace back to one sample, sequenced in a study of blood T cell repertoires in COVID-19. TCRdb keeps only in-frame clones here, not all; method: immunoSEQ multiplex PCR. The repertoire has 200,000 to 300,000 clones, approximately 85% of them found once; the top ten carry 4.5% to 6%. Sequenced input: peripheral blood. The source is a man aged 50 to 59 with COVID-19, enrolled during active disease.

This clone was picked up a small number of times. The CDR3 coding sequence is TGTGCCAGTAGTATCGCCGGGCAGGGGGCCAGTTATGGCTACACCTTC. Translated: CASSIAGQGASYGYTF. V usage is TRBV19 and J usage is TRBJ1-2; 8 bases are a match to TRBD1. V shed 3 bases and J 5 bases; nucleotides not matched to a gene: 11. The V gene's germline CDR1 is LNHDA and CDR2 SQIVND (reference sequence). The CDR3 length is 16 residues.

CDR3 residues: CASRGTGPNTEAFF. The CDR3, as DNA: TGTGCCAGCAGGGGGACAGGTCCCAACACTGAAGCTTTCTTT. V is TRBV2 and J is TRBJ1-1; 8 bases line up with TRBD1. Germline values: CDR1 SNHLY, CDR2 FYNNEI. The CDR3 length is 14 residues. After removal of 6 bases from V and 2 bases from J, the junction contained 5 bases not matched to a gene.

This clone has a handful of counts. This chain connects TRBV9 to TRBJ2-2; 10 nucleotides match TRBD2. The V gene end was trimmed by 0 bases and the J gene end by 6 bases; junction bases not matched to a gene: 11. The CDR3 contains 18 residues. Germline CDR1 SGDLS, CDR2 YYNGEE. The CDR3 here is CASSVGFWASGGPGELFF. The CDR3 DNA is TGTGCCAGCAGCGTAGGTTTCTGGGCTAGCGGGGGCCCCGGGGAGCTGTTTTTT.

This chain joins TRBV4-1 and TRBJ1-2, with unresolved D. V lost 1 base, J lost 2 bases, and 5 bases lay in between. The CDR3 runs to 13 residues. CDR1 is MGHRA, CDR2 YSYEKL, per germline. The CDR3 protein is CASSQGGNYGYTF. In nucleotides, the CDR3 is TGCGCCAGCAGCCAAGGAGGGAACTATGGCTACACCTTC.

The rearrangement uses TRBV11-2 and TRBJ2-7; maybe TRBD1 (5 bases). V was cut by 1 base and J by 2 bases, with 18 bases left in between. Germline V gene sequence: CDR1 SGHAT, CDR2 FQNNGV. CDR3 length equals 17 residues. CDR3 nucleotides: TGTGCCAGCAGCTTAGGTTGGGTCCAGGGTAAACCCTACGAGCAGTACTTC. It encodes CASSLGWVQGKPYEQYF.

The chain carries TRBV20-1 and TRBJ2-4; perhaps TRBD2 as D (6 bases). Trimming removed 4 bases at V and 8 bases at J, with 9 bases between. The V gene's germline CDR1 is DFQATT and CDR2 SNEGSKA (reference sequence). This CDR3 comprises 11 residues. CDR3 sequence (DNA): TGCAGTGCTAAGGAGGGCGACATTCAGTACTTC. This translates into CSAKEGDIQYF.

The chain is built from TRBV12-3 or TRBV12-4 and TRBJ2-7, with TRBD1 identical over 10 bases. Trimming removed 8 bases from V and 4 bases from J; junction bases left unmatched: 5. The CDR3 loop spans 13 amino acids. CDR3 DNA: TGTGCCAGCGCTCGGGACAGGGGTTACGAGCAGTACTTC. This encodes CASARDRGYEQYF.

This clone was observed a single time. This chain joins TRBV19 and TRBJ2-2; D is unclear. Looked up from germline, CDR1 is LNHDA and CDR2 is SQIVND (reference sequence). The ends were cut back, 4 bases at V and 1 base at J, with 10 bases in the middle. This CDR3 has 15 amino acids. CDR3 residues: CASSTLFRNTGELFF. In nucleotides, the CDR3 is TGTGCCAGTAGTACCCTCTTTAGGAACACCGGGGAGCTGTTTTTT.

J is TRBJ1-1 and V is TRBV28; 9 bases match TRBD1. The CDR3 runs to 14 residues. The germline V gene has CDR1 MDHEN and CDR2 SYDVKM. V shed 5 bases and J 4 bases; nucleotides not matched to a gene: 5. CDR3 sequence (DNA): TGTGCCAGCAGTCGGGACAGGGTGGCCACTGAAGCTTTCTTT. It specifies CASSRDRVATEAFF.

The chain employs TRBV4-3 and TRBJ1-1; 11 nucleotides agree with TRBD1. Germline CDR1 LGHNA, CDR2 YSLEER. J gave up 8 bases and V 1 base, and 15 bases lay outside the gene matches. This CDR3 has 18 residues. The CDR3 bases are TGCGCCAGCAGCCAAGGACCAGGGACAGGGGGTGGCGAGATGGAAGCTTTCTTT. Translation gives CASSQGPGTGGGEMEAFF.

The CDR3 spells CSVDSGTGTIDEQFF. The CDR3 DNA reads TGCAGCGTTGATTCGGGGACAGGGACAATAGATGAGCAGTTCTTC. The chain combines TRBV29-1 with TRBJ2-1, with TRBD1 identical over 9 bases. The CDR3 loop spans 15 amino acids. The V and J ends lost 3 bases and 8 bases, in that order; junction bases with no gene match: 11. Germline values: CDR1 SQVTM, CDR2 ANQGSEA.

The CDR3 coding sequence is TGTGCCAGCAGTTTACACAGCCTAGACAGGAATAATTCACCCCTCCACTTT. Its protein is CASSLHSLDRNNSPLHF. This rearrangement joins TRBV28 to TRBJ1-6; possibly TRBD1 for D (6 bases). This CDR3 has 17 residues. Germline V gene lookup returns CDR1 MDHEN and CDR2 SYDVKM. Trimming pared 2 bases from V and 5 bases from J, leaving 16 bases between.

In its sample, this clone was seen once. The J gene is TRBJ2-5, the V gene TRBV20-1; 7 bases fit TRBD1. The CDR3 is 15 amino acids. Trimming cost V 3 bases and J 4 bases; bases outside gene matches: 11. The V gene's germline CDR1 is DFQATT and CDR2 SNEGSKA (reference sequence). The CDR3 DNA is TGCAGTGCTAGTATACAGGGGTCAAGGGGAGAGACCCAGTACTTC. This sequence encodes CSASIQGSRGETQYF.

V gene TRBV4-1 combines with J gene TRBJ2-1, with 9 bases aligning to TRBD2. The CDR3 contains 16 residues. Unmatched junction bases numbered 7, after V lost 5 bases and J lost 2 bases. CDR1 is MGHRA, CDR2 YSYEKL, per germline. The chain's CDR3 is CASSSRAGGAYNEQFF. The CDR3 DNA is TGCGCCAGCAGCAGCCGCGCGGGGGGGGCCTACAATGAGCAGTTCTTC.

V and J are TRBV15 and TRBJ1-2; possible D gene TRBD1, 6 bases. Trimming stripped 0 bases from V and 0 bases from J, with 14 bases between. The CDR3 covers 17 residues. Looked up from germline, CDR1 is LNHNV and CDR2 is YYDKDF (reference sequence). The CDR3 DNA reads as TGTGCCACCAGCAGAGATAAAAGGACAGCAGCTAACTATGGCTACACCTTC. Amino acids: CATSRDKRTAANYGYTF.

The chain recombines TRBV7-2 with TRBJ2-7; possibly TRBD1 for D (6 bases). There are 14 residues in the CDR3. V lost 2 bases and J lost 7, with 15 bases in between. Germline lookup yields CDR1 SGHTA and CDR2 FQGNSA. The CDR3 here is CASSLNRVREEQYF. CDR3 DNA sequence: TGTGCCAGCAGCTTAAACAGGGTGAGGGAGGAGCAGTACTTC.

The CDR3 nucleotides are TGTGCCAGCAGCATCGGGTCGTCCCACCCCTCCTACAATGAGCAGTTCTTC. This translates into CASSIGSSHPSYNEQFF. The chain links TRBV11-2 to TRBJ2-1; D gene ambiguous. The germline CDR1 and CDR2 sequences are SGHAT and FQNNGV. This CDR3 is built from 17 residues. With 5 bases removed from V and 0 bases from J, the gap between germline ends came to 17 bases. Using reference TRBV11-2 and TRBJ2-1 for the parts outside the CDR3, the full variable domain is EAGVAQSPRYKIIEKRQSVAFWCNPISGHATLYWYQQILGQGPKLLIQFQNNGVVDDSQLPKDRFSAERLKGVDSTLKIQPAKLEDSAVYLCASSIGSSHPSYNEQFFGPGTRLTVL.

V gene TRBV5-1 combines with J gene TRBJ1-6; D not certain. The CDR3 loop spans 13 amino acids. Trimming cost V 4 bases and J 7 bases, with 9 bases left between them. Germline values: CDR1 SGHRS, CDR2 YFSETQ. The CDR3 sequence is CASSQNENSPLHF. The CDR3 region has the DNA TGCGCCAGCAGCCAAAACGAGAATTCACCCCTCCACTTT.

This clone was detected only a few times. J is TRBJ1-2 and V is TRBV10-3, with a possible D match to TRBD1 (5 bases). Trimming pared 6 bases from V and 5 bases from J, leaving 13 bases between. Per germline, CDR1 ENHRY and CDR2 SYGVKD. CDR3 size: 13 residues. CDR3 DNA: TGTGCCATCAGCGACTTAGACAGATATGGCTACACCTTC. Protein: CAISDLDRYGYTF.

The V gene is TRBV6-1, the J gene TRBJ1-2; 12 bases map to TRBD1. Germline V gene data show CDR1 as MNHNS and CDR2 as SASEGT. The length of the CDR3 is 17 residues. The trim removed 2 bases at V and 8 bases at J, leaving 12 bases unmatched. CDR3 amino acids: CASSELTGTGGVRGYTF. DNA for the CDR3: TGTGCCAGCAGTGAACTCACCGGGACAGGGGGCGTAAGAGGCTACACCTTC.

The chain carries TRBV6-6 and TRBJ2-7; 15 nucleotides align to TRBD2. CDR3 size: 18 residues. The germline gives CDR1 MNHNY, CDR2 SVGAGI (reference sequence). The V gene end was trimmed by 5 bases and the J gene end by 2 bases; junction bases not matched to a gene: 10. The CDR3 DNA reads TGTGCCAGCAGTCTAGGGACTAGCGGGGGGACTATCACCTACGAGCAGTACTTC. Protein product: CASSLGTSGGTITYEQYF.

The chain couples TRBV7-2 to TRBJ1-2; TRBD1 might be the D (5 bases). CDR3 size: 16 residues. Trimming shortened V by 5 bases and J by 2 bases, and 18 bases separated the two germline ends. The V gene's germline CDR1 is SGHTA and CDR2 FQGNSA. The CDR3, as DNA: TGTGCCAGCAGCACCTTTATGATCGACAGAAACTATGGCTACACCTTC. This encodes CASSTFMIDRNYGYTF. Looking up the rest from reference TRBV7-2 and TRBJ1-2 gives the full variable domain: GAGVSQSPSNKVTEKGKDVELRCDPISGHTALYWYRQSLGQGLEFLIYFQGNSAPDKSGLPSDRFSAERTGGSVSTLTIQRTQQEDSAVYLCASSTFMIDRNYGYTFGSGTRLTVV.

V gene TRBV30 combines with J gene TRBJ2-5, with D hard to call. Per germline, CDR1 GTSNPN and CDR2 SVGIG (reference sequence). Trimming pared 4 bases from V and 1 base from J, leaving 7 bases between. CDR3 size: 12 residues. CDR3 in amino acids: CAWKNFQETQYF. DNA for the CDR3: TGTGCCTGGAAGAACTTCCAAGAGACCCAGTACTTC.

The chain uses TRBV2 and TRBJ1-4; TRBD1 matches 9 bases. J was trimmed by 0 bases and V by 6 bases; bases with no gene match: 14. This CDR3 comprises 19 residues. The germline gives CDR1 SNHLY, CDR2 FYNNEI. CDR3 in amino acids: CASSEPLDRGFTTNEKLFF. In DNA, the CDR3 is TGTGCCAGCAGCGAGCCCCTAGACAGGGGGTTTACAACTAATGAAAAACTGTTTTTT.

This clone appeared a single time. V usage is TRBV5-1 and J usage is TRBJ1-1; D gene uncertain. CDR3 length: 14 amino acids. V lost 3 bases to trimming and J lost 0 bases, with 9 bases between them. The germline gives CDR1 SGHRS, CDR2 YFSETQ. The CDR3 DNA is TGCGCCAGCAGCTCCGATGGCCTGAACACTGAAGCTTTCTTT. Translating it yields CASSSDGLNTEAFF.

The V gene is TRBV15, the J gene TRBJ1-2; no clear D gene. V lost 0 bases and J lost 8, with 13 bases in between. The germline V gene encodes CDR1 LNHNV and CDR2 YYDKDF (reference sequence). The CDR3 is made up of 14 amino acids. The CDR3 sequence: CATSRDAGGLGYTF. The CDR3 DNA sequence: TGTGCCACCAGCAGAGACGCCGGCGGTCTGGGCTACACCTTC.

CDR3 region: CASGQGESYEQYF. The DNA for the CDR3 is TGTGCCAGTGGACAGGGCGAGTCCTACGAGCAGTACTTC. The gene calls are TRBV19 and TRBJ2-7, with TRBD1 matching 8 bases. Germline V gene data show CDR1 as LNHDA and CDR2 as SQIVND (reference sequence). The CDR3 loop spans 13 amino acids. V shed 8 bases and J 1 base; nucleotides not matched to a gene: 4.